One and the same sample provided the 6 T cell receptor beta chains below, sequenced in a study of response to subunit inactivated influenza vaccine. MiXCR, applied by TCRdb to the RT-PCR reads, yields one record per CDR3 protein. The repertoire holds roughly 790,000 distinct CDR3 sequences, less than 25% seen once, with approximately 10% in the top ten. This sample comprised PBMCs from blood, obtained approximately 5 days after vaccination. The receptor set was obtained from a man between 45 and 60 years old who received an inactivated influenza vaccine.

The sample holds a few counts of this clonotype. The J gene is TRBJ2-4, the V gene TRBV6-2 or TRBV6-3; a weak D match, TRBD2 (6 bases). The germline gives CDR1 MNHEY, CDR2 SVGEGT. CDR3 length equals 15 residues. Trimming took 2 bases from V and 11 from J, leaving 19 bases between them. CDR3 sequence reads: CASSYLATGSSVQYF. The CDR3 region has the DNA TGTGCCAGCAGTTACCTCGCGACCGGGTCTAGCGTTCAGTACTTC.

The chain has TRBV13 and TRBJ2-1; a weak D match, TRBD2 (6 bases). V lost 6 bases to trimming and J lost 10 bases, with 16 bases between them. Germline V gene lookup returns CDR1 PRHDT and CDR2 FYEKMQ (reference sequence). This CDR3 region has 13 residues. DNA of the CDR3: TGTGCCAGCAGACTGGGGGTAGCGGTGGAGCAGTTCTTC. Translation: CASRLGVAVEQFF.

This clonotype was picked up a small number of times. The chain employs TRBV7-2 and TRBJ2-3; 10 nucleotides match TRBD2. Germline V gene lookup returns CDR1 SGHTA and CDR2 FQGNSA. This CDR3 is built from 17 residues. J lost 1 base, V lost 4 bases, and 8 bases had no gene match. The CDR3 region has the DNA TGTGCCAGCAGCTACTCTGCCGGGACTAGCGGCACAGATACGCAGTATTTT. It codes for CASSYSAGTSGTDTQYF.

The chain links TRBV20-1 to TRBJ1-5, with D tentatively TRBD1 (5 bases). Germline CDR1 reads DFQATT; CDR2 reads SNEGSKA (reference sequence). The CDR3 length is 15 residues. The V end lost 4 bases, the J end lost 5 bases, and 18 bases lay between the germline ends. The CDR3 bases are TGCAGTGCTACCCTAAGCCAGGGCCTGTATCAGCCCCAGCATTTT. This sequence encodes CSATLSQGLYQPQHF.

The chain links TRBV4-2 to TRBJ2-7, with 9 positions matching TRBD1. CDR1 LGHNA and CDR2 YNFKEQ come from the germline V gene. The CDR3 spans 14 residues. Trimming removed 0 bases from V and 6 bases from J; junction bases left unmatched: 3. CDR3 sequence (DNA): TGTGCCAGCAGCCAAGAGACAGGGGGAAGCGAGCAGTACTTC. Translation: CASSQETGGSEQYF.

The genes are TRBV20-1 and TRBJ2-5; no clear D gene. Trimming took 7 bases from V and 5 from J, leaving 17 bases between them. This CDR3 spans 13 amino acids. CDR1 is DFQATT, CDR2 SNEGSKA, per germline (reference sequence). CDR3 sequence: CSGAGRARETQYF. DNA of the CDR3: TGCAGTGGGGCTGGCCGAGCCAGGGAGACCCAGTACTTC.